This TCR beta chain originates from a study of PD-1 blockade in classical Hodgkin lymphoma. Here immunoSEQ multiplex PCR was the method, and the copy in TCRdb shows in-frame clones only, minus some. The table has tens of thousands of clones, 81% seen once; the top ten hold about 15%. Regarding this clone: Its antigen is not known.

Following autologous stem cell transplantation, relapse occurred in every patient, and exposure to brentuximab vedotin varied. CDR3 length: 17 residues. The germline CDR1 and CDR2 sequences are SGHTA and FQGNSA. The V end lost 1 base, the J end lost 7 bases, and 20 bases lay between the germline ends. Study-level points and caveats: Sources of repertoire differences remain undefined, possibly disease activity or prior therapy. Newly diagnosed patients were reported to start with lower TCR diversity than healthy donors. Researchers reported that CD4+ TCR diversity, though not CD8+, rose significantly by C4D1. Patients starting nivolumab under 1 year after ASCT were excluded.

The genes are TRBV7-2 and TRBJ1-5; D perhaps matches TRBD1 (5 bases). The sequenced sample was peripheral blood mononuclear cells (PBMCs), obtained at baseline. This receptor was taken from a human donor with classical Hodgkin lymphoma. CDR3 loop: CASSLVSGQRGAQPQHF. The CDR3 DNA follows: TGTGCCAGCAGCTTAGTATCGGGTCAGAGGGGTGCCCAGCCCCAGCATTTT.